The rows below give T cell receptor beta chains drawn from one sample of a study of OX40 agonist ivuxolimab in advanced cancers. Profiling relied on immunoSEQ multiplex PCR, and the TCRdb table lists in-frame clones only, not all of them. The table lists tens of thousands of clones, about 84% of them singletons. The sample here was CD4+ or CD8+ T cells sorted from blood, taken in a trial of the OX40 agonist ivuxolimab. These receptors came from an adult with an advanced solid tumor such as melanoma, head and neck, liver or kidney cancer. The CDR3 runs from the conserved cysteine through the conserved F or W. Fields, in order: J gene, V gene, CDR3 length, CDR3 protein.

j_gene: TRBJ2-2; v_gene: TRBV9; len: 14; CDR3aa: CASSVVKETGELFF
j_gene: TRBJ1-2; v_gene: TRBV4-1; len: 14; CDR3aa: CASGWGGSHEGYTF
j_gene: TRBJ2-6; v_gene: TRBV4-2; len: 19; CDR3aa: CASSQTLAGRSSGANVLTF
j_gene: TRBJ1-1; v_gene: TRBV5-6; len: 13; CDR3aa: CASSMLLGVEAFF
j_gene: TRBJ2-3; v_gene: TRBV7-2; len: 15; CDR3aa: CASSLSGVRTDTQYF
j_gene: TRBJ2-7; v_gene: TRBV28; len: 10; CDR3aa: CASGPYEQYF
j_gene: TRBJ1-2; v_gene: TRBV14; len: 13; CDR3aa: CASSQDGYYGYTF
j_gene: TRBJ1-5; v_gene: TRBV5-4; len: 13; CDR3aa: CASSFEGNKPQHF
j_gene: TRBJ1-3; v_gene: TRBV7-6; len: 13; CDR3aa: CASSSGEANTIYF
j_gene: TRBJ2-7; v_gene: TRBV14; len: 15; CDR3aa: CASSQRLAGVNEQYF
j_gene: TRBJ2-5; v_gene: TRBV29-1; len: 12; CDR3aa: CSVVAGGETQYF
j_gene: -; v_gene: TRBV6-6; len: 14; CDR3aa: CASSYSDDISEQYF
j_gene: TRBJ2-2; v_gene: TRBV29-1; len: 17; CDR3aa: CSVEGTGVFAGTGELFF
j_gene: TRBJ2-3; v_gene: TRBV5-1; len: 15; CDR3aa: CASSGGQESTDTQYF
j_gene: TRBJ1-6; v_gene: TRBV4-3; len: 14; CDR3aa: CASSQIIGHSPLHF
j_gene: TRBJ2-3; v_gene: TRBV7-2; len: 16; CDR3aa: CASSYSGGAGTDTQYF